This passage covers 10 T cell receptor beta chains from one sample sequenced in a study listed by TCRdb under 2016. Library construction relied on RT-PCR. Sequencing used an Illumina MiSeq. The raw public reads went through TCRdb reprocessing: fastp at Q25, MiXCR clone calling, in-frame beta chains kept. For every CDR3 protein sequence, its rows merge into one entry that carries the most common genes and DNA. Present in this sample are hundreds of thousands of distinct CDR3 sequences, approximately 15% of which were seen just once. The ten biggest clones cover 3.6% of the sample. The sequenced sample was memory CD4+ T cells from blood. These receptors all stem from a female donor in good health, serving as a healthy control.

This clonotype has only a few counts. This CDR3 reads CASSFTGVEAFF. In DNA, the CDR3 is TGTGCCAGCAGCTTTACAGGGGTTGAAGCTTTCTTT. The V gene is TRBV7-8, the J gene TRBJ1-1; 7 bases match TRBD1. The CDR3 loop spans 12 amino acids. The J segment lost 7 bases and the V segment lost 3 bases, leaving 2 bases of the junction unmatched. Germline-derived CDR1 and CDR2 are SGHVS and FQNEAQ.

This clonotype occurred many times. The rearrangement uses TRBV5-4 and TRBJ2-3, with a tentative D call TRBD2 (5 bases). This CDR3 is 16 amino acids long. Germline CDR1 reads SGHNT; CDR2 reads YYREEE (reference sequence). Trimming pared 1 base from V and 5 bases from J, leaving 17 bases between. The CDR3 DNA is TGTGCCAGCAGCTTGACCAGCGGTACCCCCAGAGATACGCAGTATTTT. Protein: CASSLTSGTPRDTQYF.

This clonotype was detected ten times or more. The CDR3 region is CASRSGGHPQETQYF. CDR3 sequence (DNA): TGTGCCAGCAGATCGGGGGGGCACCCCCAAGAGACCCAGTACTTC. The V and J genes are TRBV6-1 and TRBJ2-5; TRBD2 matches 8 bases. V gave up 6 bases and J gave up 1 base; unmatched junction bases: 7. Germline loops: CDR1 MNHNS, CDR2 SASEGT. The CDR3 length is 15 residues.

The chain couples TRBV5-1 to TRBJ1-1; no clear D gene. CDR3 length: 15 amino acids. CDR1 SGHRS and CDR2 YFSETQ come from the germline V gene. Deletions cut 5 bases from V and 1 base from J, with 15 bases between. The CDR3 coding sequence is TGCGCCAGCAGAACCAACCGTCTGGCGAACACTGAAGCTTTCTTT. It specifies CASRTNRLANTEAFF. Full variable domain (outside the CDR3, taken from reference TRBV5-1 and TRBJ1-1): KAGVTQTPRYLIKTRGQQVTLSCSPISGHRSVSWYQQTPGQGLQFLFEYFSETQRNKGNFPGRFSGRQFSNSRSEMNVSTLELGDSALYLCASRTNRLANTEAFFGQGTRLTVV.

The chain employs TRBV3-1 and TRBJ2-5; 12 nucleotides align to TRBD2. This CDR3 spans 17 amino acids. V dropped 0 bases and J dropped 5; count of bases not matched to a gene: 7. Germline values: CDR1 LGHDT, CDR2 YNNKEL (reference sequence). The chain's CDR3 is CASSQDPSGRARETQYF. Written as DNA, the CDR3 is TGTGCCAGCAGCCAAGATCCTAGCGGGAGGGCTAGGGAGACCCAGTACTTC.

There are many counts of this clonotype. The CDR3 region is CASSSRTGGKYEQYF. The CDR3 DNA follows: TGTGCCAGCAGTTCCCGAACAGGGGGTAAATACGAGCAGTACTTC. The chain carries TRBV6-5 and TRBJ2-7; 8 bases are shared with TRBD1. Trimming removed 4 bases from V and 4 bases from J; junction bases left unmatched: 9. The CDR3 length is 15 residues. CDR1 and CDR2 (germline): MNHEY, SVGAGI.

This chain connects TRBV9 to TRBJ1-5, with D maybe TRBD1 (5 bases). Germline-derived CDR1 and CDR2 are SGDLS and YYNGEE. The CDR3 has 15 residues. V lost 0 bases, J lost 0 bases, and 7 bases lay in between. The CDR3 is CASSVVGDSNQPQHF. The CDR3 DNA reads as TGTGCCAGCAGCGTAGTGGGGGATAGCAATCAGCCCCAGCATTTT.

A few counts support this clonotype. The chain combines TRBV4-1 with TRBJ1-6; 8 bases align to TRBD1. CDR3 size: 14 residues. V lost 6 bases, J lost 6 bases, and 4 bases stayed unmatched. The germline gives CDR1 MGHRA, CDR2 YSYEKL. The CDR3 protein is CASRPGGSNSPLHF. Here the CDR3 DNA reads TGCGCCAGCAGGCCAGGGGGCAGTAATTCACCCCTCCACTTT.

This clonotype has a handful of counts. The chain links TRBV28 to TRBJ1-2; tentative D call: TRBD1 (5 bases). Germline V gene lookup returns CDR1 MDHEN and CDR2 SYDVKM. V lost 5 bases to trimming and J lost 4 bases, with 17 bases between them. This CDR3 is built from 15 residues. As DNA, the CDR3 is TGTGCCAGCAGTACCCCCCCACGGGGGGGCTATGGCTACACCTTC. Translation gives CASSTPPRGGYGYTF.

This clonotype occurred many times. The V and J genes are TRBV5-6 and TRBJ2-3; tentative D call: TRBD2 (5 bases). The CDR3 has 15 amino acids. The germline CDR1 and CDR2 sequences are SGHDT and YYEEEE. V was trimmed by 2 bases and J by 0 bases, leaving 10 bases between them. The CDR3 DNA follows: TGTGCCAGCAGCTTCGGGGAACCCAGCACAGATACGCAGTATTTT. Translated: CASSFGEPSTDTQYF.